The 31 T cell receptor beta chains in this list originate from one sample, sequenced in a study of shared clonotypes between healthy human individuals. The table came from immunoSEQ multiplex PCR; TCRdb's copy has only in-frame clones and leaves some out. Found here are some 1,400,000 clones, around 97% of them singletons; the top ten hold about 1%. The sample consisted of naive CD4+ T cells sorted from blood. Sample subset: CD45RA+ positively selected. The receptor set was obtained from a man younger than 40 in good health.

The CDR3 reads CASSPTGRTDTQYF. The CDR3 coding sequence is TGTGCCAGCAGCCCTACGGGACGCACAGATACGCAGTATTTT. J is TRBJ2-3 and V is TRBV7-9, with D perhaps matching TRBD1 or TRBD2 (5 bases each). Trimming cost V 5 bases and J 1 base, with 10 bases left between them. This CDR3 has 14 amino acids. The germline CDR1 and CDR2 sequences are SEHNR and FQNEAQ (reference sequence).

The genes are TRBV18 and TRBJ2-5, with TRBD2 matching 10 bases. This CDR3 contains 16 residues. Germline CDR1 and CDR2: KGHSH and LQKENI. V was pared by 2 bases and J by 7 bases, with 10 bases of the junction left unmatched. The CDR3 is CASSPSPSGRGGTQYF. The CDR3 DNA follows: TGTGCCAGCTCACCATCCCCTAGCGGGAGAGGCGGGACCCAGTACTTC.

The genes are TRBV4-1 and TRBJ2-7, with TRBD1 matching over 8 bases. Germline CDR1 reads MGHRA; CDR2 reads YSYEKL. Trimming at V came to 3 bases and at J to 7 bases, leaving 11 bases not matched to a gene. The CDR3 has 15 amino acids. This CDR3 reads CASSHPGTGQDEQYF. CDR3 in DNA: TGCGCCAGCAGCCATCCCGGGACAGGCCAAGATGAGCAGTACTTC.

The chain couples TRBV6-5 to TRBJ1-5, with D unresolved. CDR1 and CDR2 from the germline V gene are MNHEY and SVGAGI. The germline V and J ends were trimmed by 8 bases and 0 bases, with 8 bases remaining between them. This CDR3 spans 13 amino acids. Written as DNA, the CDR3 is TGTGCCAGCGCCCTTTATAGCAATCAGCCCCAGCATTTT. Its protein is CASALYSNQPQHF.

The V and J genes are TRBV4-1 and TRBJ1-2; D is possibly TRBD1 (5 bases). This CDR3 is 14 amino acids long. The V gene's germline CDR1 is MGHRA and CDR2 YSYEKL. Trimming took off 0 bases at V and 2 bases at J, with 7 bases between the two ends. CDR3: CASSQDAGNYGYTF. The CDR3 nucleotides are TGCGCCAGCAGCCAAGATGCAGGGAACTATGGCTACACCTTC.

V and J are TRBV19 and TRBJ1-1, with D unresolved. V was cut by 9 bases and J by 1 base, with 9 bases left in between. Germline values: CDR1 LNHDA, CDR2 SQIVND (reference sequence). The CDR3 runs 12 residues. CDR3: CASDGTNTEAFF. The CDR3 coding sequence is TGTGCCAGCGACGGAACGAACACTGAAGCTTTCTTT.

The chain couples TRBV4-2 to TRBJ2-7; 13 bases are a match to TRBD2. Germline-derived CDR1 and CDR2 are LGHNA and YNFKEQ. This CDR3 has 19 amino acids. With V trimmed by 2 bases and J by 0 bases, 10 bases remained unmatched. CDR3 region: CASSQSPGLAGHYSYEQYF. For the CDR3, the DNA is TGTGCCAGCAGCCAAAGTCCGGGACTAGCGGGACATTACTCCTACGAGCAGTACTTC.

This clone has only one observation. This rearrangement joins TRBV5-5 to TRBJ2-2; no firm D call. The CDR3 length is 16 residues. Germline CDR1 SGHKS, CDR2 YYEKEE (reference sequence). V was cut by 0 bases and J by 3 bases, with 12 bases left in between. This chain's CDR3 is CASSLGDGLYTGELFF. The CDR3 nucleotides read TGTGCCAGCAGCTTGGGTGACGGCCTTTACACCGGGGAGCTGTTTTTT. Full variable domain (rest looked up from reference TRBV5-5 and TRBJ2-2): DAGVTQSPTHLIKTRGQQVTLRCSPISGHKSVSWYQQVLGQGPQFIFQYYEKEERGRGNFPDRFSARQFPNYSSELNVNALLLGDSALYLCASSLGDGLYTGELFFGEGSRLTVL.

The chain couples TRBV2 to TRBJ2-7, with 11 bases fitting TRBD1. The CDR3 is made up of 15 amino acids. In germline, CDR1 is SNHLY, CDR2 FYNNEI. The V gene end was trimmed by 5 bases and the J gene end by 3 bases; junction bases not matched to a gene: 6. The CDR3: CASSPTGTGGYEQYF. The DNA for the CDR3 is TGTGCCAGCAGTCCAACCGGGACAGGGGGCTACGAGCAGTACTTC.

The V gene is TRBV7-8, the J gene TRBJ1-1; D is unclear. CDR1 and CDR2 from the germline V gene are SGHVS and FQNEAQ. This CDR3 comprises 12 residues. Trimming shortened V by 6 bases and J by 1 base, and 6 bases separated the two germline ends. The CDR3 nucleotides are TGTGCCAGCAGGTCCGGGAACACTGAAGCTTTCTTT. Protein: CASRSGNTEAFF.

V gene TRBV7-9 combines with J gene TRBJ1-2; 10 positions agree with TRBD1. The CDR3 consists of 15 residues. Germline V gene lookup returns CDR1 SEHNR and CDR2 FQNEAQ (reference sequence). The J segment lost 2 bases and the V segment lost 4 bases, leaving 4 bases of the junction unmatched. CDR3 region: CASSSGTGVNYGYTF. The CDR3 DNA follows: TGTGCCAGCAGCTCCGGGACAGGGGTCAACTATGGCTACACCTTC. Full variable domain (outside the CDR3, taken from reference TRBV7-9 and TRBJ1-2): DTGVSQNPRHKITKRGQNVTFRCDPISEHNRLYWYRQTLGQGPEFLTYFQNEAQLEKSRLLSDRFSAERPKGSFSTLEIQRTEQGDSAMYLCASSSGTGVNYGYTFGSGTRLTVV.

The chain joins TRBV11-2 to TRBJ2-7; 7 bases fit TRBD2. The V and J ends lost 2 bases and 0 bases, in that order; junction bases with no gene match: 1. CDR1 SGHAT and CDR2 FQNNGV come from the germline V gene. The CDR3 totals 14 residues. CDR3 sequence (DNA): TGTGCCAGCAGCTTACGGGAGGACTCCTACGAGCAGTACTTC. Its translation is CASSLREDSYEQYF.

This chain joins TRBV9 and TRBJ1-3; 8 positions match TRBD1. Trimming at V came to 4 bases and at J to 2 bases, leaving 5 bases not matched to a gene. CDR3 length: 15 amino acids. Germline values: CDR1 SGDLS, CDR2 YYNGEE. The CDR3 sequence is CASSSTQGAGNTIYF. Here the CDR3 DNA reads TGTGCCAGCAGCTCCACACAGGGGGCTGGAAACACCATATATTTT.

The genes are TRBV11-2 and TRBJ2-7; 12 bases line up with TRBD2. J gave up 7 bases and V 3 bases, and 7 bases lay outside the gene matches. CDR1 is SGHAT, CDR2 FQNNGV, per germline. This CDR3 comprises 15 residues. CDR3 nucleotides: TGTGCCAGCAGCTTCCGACTAGCGGGAGTAGATGAGCAGTACTTC. It specifies CASSFRLAGVDEQYF.

CDR3 residues: CASSLYQSSGANVLTF. The CDR3 DNA is TGCGCCAGCAGCTTGTATCAAAGCTCTGGGGCCAACGTCCTGACTTTC. The chain combines TRBV5-1 with TRBJ2-6; D remains ambiguous. Trimming left V 1 base short and J 0 bases short, with 8 bases between. The CDR3 totals 16 residues. Germline-derived CDR1 and CDR2 are SGHRS and YFSETQ.

V and J are TRBV7-6 and TRBJ2-3; D is undetermined. Germline CDR1 and CDR2: SGHVS and FNYEAQ. V was pared by 1 base and J by 2 bases, with 7 bases between. This CDR3 is built from 14 residues. The CDR3 region has the DNA TGTGCCAGCAGCTTAGTGTCATACACAGATACGCAGTATTTT. It is translated as CASSLVSYTDTQYF. Looking up the rest from reference TRBV7-6 and TRBJ2-3 gives the full variable domain: GAGVSQSPRYKVTKRGQDVALRCDPISGHVSLYWYRQALGQGPEFLTYFNYEAQQDKSGLPNDRFSAERPEGSISTLTIQRTEQRDSAMYRCASSLVSYTDTQYFGPGTRLTVL.

V and J are TRBV11-3 and TRBJ2-1, with D possibly TRBD1 on 5 matching bases. V lost 5 bases, J lost 4 bases, and 6 bases lay in between. The CDR3 runs 12 residues. Germline V gene sequence: CDR1 SGHNT, CDR2 YENEEA. The CDR3 coding sequence is TGTGCCAGCAGCCCAGGGTACAATGAGCAGTTCTTC. The encoded protein is CASSPGYNEQFF. Complete variable domain (other parts from reference TRBV11-3 and TRBJ2-1): EAGVVQSPRYKIIEKKQPVAFWCNPISGHNTLYWYLQNLGQGPELLIRYENEEAVDDSQLPKDRFSAERLKGVDSTLKIQPAELGDSAVYLCASSPGYNEQFFGPGTRLTVL.

The V gene is TRBV7-2, the J gene TRBJ2-2; 9 nucleotides line up with TRBD1. This CDR3 has 14 amino acids. The germline V gene has CDR1 SGHTA and CDR2 FQGNSA. Germline trimming cut 5 bases from V and 8 bases from J; bases unmatched to any gene: 6. The CDR3 sequence is CASSQNRGPGELFF. For the CDR3, the DNA is TGTGCCAGCAGCCAAAACAGGGGGCCAGGGGAGCTGTTTTTT.

To note about this clone: Other nucleotide sequences in the sample specify the same CDR3. V gene TRBV11-3 combines with J gene TRBJ2-1; D not certain. Trimming pared 1 base from V and 3 bases from J, leaving 4 bases between. The germline V gene encodes CDR1 SGHNT and CDR2 YENEEA. The CDR3 has 13 residues. CDR3 in amino acids: CASSLGDYNEQFF. The CDR3 bases are TGTGCCAGCAGCTTAGGCGACTACAATGAGCAGTTCTTC.

The chain joins TRBV5-1 to TRBJ2-2; D uncertain. The germline V gene has CDR1 SGHRS and CDR2 YFSETQ. Between the trimmed V and J ends, which lost 3 bases and 2 bases, there was a span of 8 bases. This CDR3 is built from 14 residues. Written as DNA, the CDR3 is TGCGCCAGCAGCTCGGACGGAAACACCGGGGAGCTGTTTTTT. Translating it yields CASSSDGNTGELFF.

J is TRBJ2-2 and V is TRBV5-1; the D gene could be TRBD1 or TRBD2 (5 bases each). V was clipped by 4 bases and J by 1 base, with 17 bases between them. This CDR3 region has 17 residues. Germline V CDR1 and CDR2: SGHRS, YFSETQ. CDR3 DNA: TGCGCCAGCAGCCCTAGGCCCGGGACCTTGAACACCGGGGAGCTGTTTTTT. Amino acid sequence: CASSPRPGTLNTGELFF.

As DNA, the CDR3 is TGTGCCAGCAGCCCAGGACAGCTCTCCTACGAGCAGTACTTC. Encoded protein: CASSPGQLSYEQYF. The rearrangement joins TRBV14 to TRBJ2-7; possible D gene TRBD1, 6 bases. The CDR3 length is 14 residues. Trimming pared 4 bases from V and 0 bases from J, leaving 10 bases between. Germline CDR1 is SGHDN and CDR2 is FVKESK.

The rearrangement links TRBV5-4 to TRBJ2-2, with TRBD2 identical over 10 bases. Trimming removed 4 bases from V and 4 bases from J; junction bases left unmatched: 7. The CDR3 totals 16 residues. Germline V CDR1 and CDR2: SGHNT, YYREEE (reference sequence). In nucleotides, the CDR3 is TGTGCCAGCAGCCGACCTAGCGGGAGTGGCACCGGGGAGCTGTTTTTT. This sequence encodes CASSRPSGSGTGELFF.

This chain connects TRBV2 to TRBJ2-7, with TRBD2 matching 13 bases. Germline-derived CDR1 and CDR2 are SNHLY and FYNNEI. The V gene end was trimmed by 6 bases and the J gene end by 5 bases; junction bases not matched to a gene: 7. The CDR3 is 15 residues long. The chain's CDR3 is CASRELAGGPHEQYF. The CDR3 DNA follows: TGTGCCAGCAGGGAACTAGCGGGAGGGCCCCACGAGCAGTACTTC.

The rearrangement uses TRBV18 and TRBJ1-2; TRBD1 agrees at 8 bases. Germline CDR1 is KGHSH and CDR2 is LQKENI. After removal of 3 bases from V and 0 bases from J, the junction contained 3 bases not matched to a gene. CDR3 length: 15 residues. The CDR3 nucleotides are TGTGCCAGCTCACCGACAGGGGTAGCTAACTATGGCTACACCTTC. Residues: CASSPTGVANYGYTF. The variable domain in full, with the rest retrieved from reference TRBV18 and TRBJ1-2, is NAGVMQNPRHLVRRRGQEARLRCSPMKGHSHVYWYRQLPEEGLKFMVYLQKENIIDESGMPKERFSAEFPKEGPSILRIQQVVRGDSAAYFCASSPTGVANYGYTFGSGTRLTVV.

The V and J genes are TRBV18 and TRBJ2-1; 10 bases are a match to TRBD2. This CDR3 is built from 15 residues. Germline CDR1 KGHSH, CDR2 LQKENI. The trim removed 6 bases at V and 5 bases at J, leaving 7 bases unmatched. CDR3 bases: TGTGCCAGCTCCCTAACTAGCGGGACCCACAATGAGCAGTTCTTC. It codes for CASSLTSGTHNEQFF.

The V call is TRBV5-4, the J call TRBJ2-7; D gene uncertain. The V gene lost 7 bases and the J gene lost 5 bases, with 10 bases spanning the gap. Germline assignment: CDR1 SGHNT and CDR2 YYREEE (reference sequence). The CDR3 covers 11 residues. The CDR3 coding sequence is TGTGCCAGCCACGCCCGTGACGAGCAGTACTTC. It codes for CASHARDEQYF.

This chain joins TRBV9 and TRBJ2-6; 13 bases match TRBD2. Looked up from germline, CDR1 is SGDLS and CDR2 is YYNGEE. The J segment lost 4 bases and the V segment lost 4 bases, leaving 8 bases of the junction unmatched. The CDR3 totals 18 residues. CDR3 loop: CASSPRLAGGRGANVLTF. Here the CDR3 DNA reads TGTGCCAGCAGCCCGAGACTAGCGGGAGGCCGGGGGGCCAACGTCCTGACTTTC.

This clone was recorded a few times. The chain links TRBV11-3 to TRBJ2-3, with D uncertain. The CDR3 contains 12 residues. V was pared by 5 bases and J by 5 bases, with 8 bases between. Germline V gene data show CDR1 as SGHNT and CDR2 as YENEEA. The CDR3 coding sequence is TGTGCCAGCAGCCAGCTAGGAGATACGCAGTATTTT. Translated: CASSQLGDTQYF.

The chain is built from TRBV4-1 and TRBJ2-6; 11 bases agree with TRBD2. V was pared by 5 bases and J by 1 base, with 13 bases of the junction left unmatched. This CDR3 has 20 amino acids. CDR1 MGHRA and CDR2 YSYEKL come from the germline V gene. CDR3 nucleotide sequence: TGCGCCAGCAGCAACTACCTCACGACTAGCGGGGCTTCTGGGGCCAACGTCCTGACTTTC. Its translation is CASSNYLTTSGASGANVLTF.

The rearrangement links TRBV6-5 to TRBJ2-2; D ambiguous. Trimming shortened V by 0 bases and J by 7 bases, and 6 bases separated the two germline ends. The germline V gene has CDR1 MNHEY and CDR2 SVGAGI. The CDR3 is 13 amino acids. The CDR3 sequence: CASSYSNHGELFF. The CDR3 nucleotides read TGTGCCAGCAGTTACTCGAATCACGGGGAGCTGTTTTTT.